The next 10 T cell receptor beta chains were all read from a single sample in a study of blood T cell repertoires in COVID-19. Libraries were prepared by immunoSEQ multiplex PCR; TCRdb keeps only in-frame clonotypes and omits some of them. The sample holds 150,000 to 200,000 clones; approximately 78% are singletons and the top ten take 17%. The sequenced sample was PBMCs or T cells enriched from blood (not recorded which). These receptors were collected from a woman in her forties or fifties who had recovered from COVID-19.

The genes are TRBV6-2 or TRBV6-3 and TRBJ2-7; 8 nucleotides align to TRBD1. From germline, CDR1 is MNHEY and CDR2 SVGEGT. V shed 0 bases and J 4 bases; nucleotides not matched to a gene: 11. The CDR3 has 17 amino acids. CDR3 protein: CASSYSMVRTGSYEQYF. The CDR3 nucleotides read TGTGCCAGCAGTTACTCGATGGTCCGGACAGGGAGTTACGAGCAGTACTTC.

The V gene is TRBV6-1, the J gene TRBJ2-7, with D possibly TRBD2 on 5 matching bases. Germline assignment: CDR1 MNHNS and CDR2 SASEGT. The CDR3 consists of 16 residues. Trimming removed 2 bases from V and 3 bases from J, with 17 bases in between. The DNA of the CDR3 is TGTGCCAGCAGTGAATATCGGGTAGGGAGAGGCTACGAGCAGTACTTC. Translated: CASSEYRVGRGYEQYF.

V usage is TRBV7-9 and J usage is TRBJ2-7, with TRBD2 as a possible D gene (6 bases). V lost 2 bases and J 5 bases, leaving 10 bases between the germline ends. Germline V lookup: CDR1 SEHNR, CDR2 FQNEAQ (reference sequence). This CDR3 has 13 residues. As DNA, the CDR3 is TGTGCCAGCAGCTTACGAGGGGAGGACGAGCAGTACTTC. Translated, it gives CASSLRGEDEQYF.

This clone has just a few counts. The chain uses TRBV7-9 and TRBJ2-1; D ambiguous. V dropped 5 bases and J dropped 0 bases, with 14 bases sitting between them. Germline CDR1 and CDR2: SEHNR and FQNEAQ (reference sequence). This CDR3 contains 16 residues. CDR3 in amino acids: CASSLRLPSSYNEQFF. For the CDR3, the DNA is TGTGCCAGCAGCCTTCGACTTCCGAGCTCCTACAATGAGCAGTTCTTC. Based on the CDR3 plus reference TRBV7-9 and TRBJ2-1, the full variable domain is DTGVSQNPRHKITKRGQNVTFRCDPISEHNRLYWYRQTLGQGPEFLTYFQNEAQLEKSRLLSDRFSAERPKGSFSTLEIQRTEQGDSAMYLCASSLRLPSSYNEQFFGPGTRLTVL.

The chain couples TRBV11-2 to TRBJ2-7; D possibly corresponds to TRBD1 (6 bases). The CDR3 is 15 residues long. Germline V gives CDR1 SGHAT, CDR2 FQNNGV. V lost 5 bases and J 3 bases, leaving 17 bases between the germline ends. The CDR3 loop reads CASSPRAEGHYEQYF. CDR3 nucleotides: TGTGCCAGCAGCCCTAGGGCCGAGGGACACTACGAGCAGTACTTC.

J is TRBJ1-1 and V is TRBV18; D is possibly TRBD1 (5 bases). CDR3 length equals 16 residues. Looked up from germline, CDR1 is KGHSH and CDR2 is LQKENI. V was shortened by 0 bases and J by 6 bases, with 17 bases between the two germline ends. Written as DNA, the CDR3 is TGTGCCAGCTCACCACCGGCTGGGCAGGGCCCCCCTGAAGCTTTCTTT. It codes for CASSPPAGQGPPEAFF.

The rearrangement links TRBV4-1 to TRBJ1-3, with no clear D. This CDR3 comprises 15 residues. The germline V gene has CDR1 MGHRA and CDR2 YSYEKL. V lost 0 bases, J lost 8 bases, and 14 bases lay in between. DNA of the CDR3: TGCGCCAGCAGCCAAGATTTAAGGAGCGCCGACACCATATATTTT. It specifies CASSQDLRSADTIYF.

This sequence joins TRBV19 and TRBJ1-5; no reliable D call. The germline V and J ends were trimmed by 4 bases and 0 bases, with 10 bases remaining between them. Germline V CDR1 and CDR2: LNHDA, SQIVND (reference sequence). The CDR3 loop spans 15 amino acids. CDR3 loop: CASSRELDSNQPQHF. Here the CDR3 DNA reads TGTGCCAGTAGTAGGGAGTTAGATAGCAATCAGCCCCAGCATTTT.

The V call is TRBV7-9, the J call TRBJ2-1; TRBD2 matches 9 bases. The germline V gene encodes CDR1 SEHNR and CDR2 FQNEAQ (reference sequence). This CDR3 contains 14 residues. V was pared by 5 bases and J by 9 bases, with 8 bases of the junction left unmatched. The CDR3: CASSGDGGRAEQFF. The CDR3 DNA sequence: TGTGCCAGCAGCGGCGACGGCGGGAGGGCTGAGCAGTTCTTC.

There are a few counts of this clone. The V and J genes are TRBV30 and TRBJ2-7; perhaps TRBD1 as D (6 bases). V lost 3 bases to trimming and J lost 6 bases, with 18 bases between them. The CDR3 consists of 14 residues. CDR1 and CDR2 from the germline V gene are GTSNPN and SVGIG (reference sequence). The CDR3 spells CAWRTGLRWGEQYF. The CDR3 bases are TGTGCCTGGAGGACAGGTCTTCGATGGGGCGAGCAGTACTTC.